Presented here are 26 T cell receptor beta chains from one specimen sequenced in a study of T cell responses to AZD1222 COVID-19 vaccine. Profiled with immunoSEQ multiplex PCR; TCRdb holds only in-frame clones, not every one. Here the sample spans about 67,000 clones, around four fifths being singletons. The specimen was peripheral blood, collected on day 0 of AZD1222 vaccination. Source of these receptors: an adult in good health.

This rearrangement joins TRBV5-1 to TRBJ2-1; 9 bases agree with TRBD2. The V segment lost 0 bases and the J segment 3 bases; nucleotides outside the gene matches: 7. From germline, CDR1 is SGHRS and CDR2 YFSETQ. CDR3 length: 17 amino acids. DNA for the CDR3: TGCGCCAGCAGCTTGGCCCAGGTGACTAGCGGCTACAATGAGCAGTTCTTC. Translated: CASSLAQVTSGYNEQFF.

The chain links TRBV7-2 to TRBJ2-7, with 9 positions matching TRBD1. The CDR3 length is 14 residues. CDR1 and CDR2 (germline): SGHTA, FQGNSA. V shed 5 bases and J 5 bases; nucleotides not matched to a gene: 7. The CDR3 coding sequence is TGTGCCAGCAGCCGTGCCACAGGGGGCAACGAGCAGTACTTC. Its translation: CASSRATGGNEQYF. The entire variable domain, with the rest obtained from reference TRBV7-2 and TRBJ2-7, is as follows: GAGVSQSPSNKVTEKGKDVELRCDPISGHTALYWYRQSLGQGLEFLIYFQGNSAPDKSGLPSDRFSAERTGGSVSTLTIQRTQQEDSAVYLCASSRATGGNEQYFGPGTRLTVT.

This chain connects TRBV27 to TRBJ2-7; TRBD2 aligns across 9 bases. Trimming at V came to 6 bases and at J to 5 bases, leaving 5 bases not matched to a gene. From germline, CDR1 is MNHEY and CDR2 SMNVEV (reference sequence). This CDR3 comprises 13 residues. The CDR3 nucleotides read TGTGCCAGCAGACGAGCGGGAGGCCACGAGCAGTACTTC. It is translated as CASRRAGGHEQYF.

This sequence joins TRBV12-5 and TRBJ2-5; D tentatively fits TRBD1 or TRBD2 (6 bases each). In germline, CDR1 is LGHNT, CDR2 FRNRAP. The CDR3 length is 14 residues. V gave up 1 base and J gave up 3 bases, with 9 bases separating them. Here the CDR3 reads CASGLAGAEETQYF. The CDR3 region has the DNA TGTGCTAGTGGTTTGGCGGGGGCGGAAGAGACCCAGTACTTC.

V gene TRBV7-2 combines with J gene TRBJ1-5, with a weak D call TRBD1 (5 bases). This CDR3 has 14 residues. Germline lookup yields CDR1 SGHTA and CDR2 FQGNSA. Trimming removed 0 bases at V and 7 bases at J, with 10 bases between. CDR3 sequence: CASSLAQKGQPQHF. The CDR3 region has the DNA TGTGCCAGCAGCTTAGCACAGAAGGGGCAGCCCCAGCATTTT.

The chain joins TRBV11-2 to TRBJ2-1, with a weak D call TRBD2 (6 bases). The CDR3 is 17 residues long. Germline CDR1 is SGHAT and CDR2 is FQNNGV. Deletions cut 5 bases from V and 0 bases from J, with 17 bases between. The CDR3 nucleotides read TGTGCCAGCAGCGAGGGGTTTGGGACTGGCTCCTACAATGAGCAGTTCTTC. Its protein product is CASSEGFGTGSYNEQFF. Drawing the rest from reference TRBV11-2 and TRBJ2-1, the complete variable domain is EAGVAQSPRYKIIEKRQSVAFWCNPISGHATLYWYQQILGQGPKLLIQFQNNGVVDDSQLPKDRFSAERLKGVDSTLKIQPAKLEDSAVYLCASSEGFGTGSYNEQFFGPGTRLTVL.

The CDR3 bases are TGTGCCAGCAGTTTAACAGCCATCATGAACACTGAAGCTTTCTTT. Its translation: CASSLTAIMNTEAFF. V is TRBV28 and J is TRBJ1-1; D remains ambiguous. V dropped 2 bases and J dropped 0 bases, with 10 bases sitting between them. This CDR3 has 15 amino acids. Germline CDR1 is MDHEN and CDR2 is SYDVKM.

V usage is TRBV4-3 and J usage is TRBJ1-2; D remains unclear. V lost 4 bases to trimming and J lost 3 bases, with 21 bases between them. CDR1 is LGHNA and CDR2 is YSLEER in the germline V gene. The CDR3 is 17 amino acids. CDR3 nucleotide sequence: TGCGCCAGCAGCCGAAGTGCCAGGCCCTATGGGGACTATGGCTACACCTTC. Encoded protein: CASSRSARPYGDYGYTF.

The J gene is TRBJ2-3, the V gene TRBV20-1, with D unresolved. This CDR3 has 10 residues. Between the trimmed V and J ends, which lost 3 bases and 8 bases, there was a span of 6 bases. Per the germline V gene, CDR1 is DFQATT and CDR2 is SNEGSKA (reference sequence). CDR3 protein: CSARGSTQYF. CDR3 DNA sequence: TGCAGTGCTAGGGGGTCTACGCAGTATTTT.

This clone appeared once. The rearrangement joins TRBV30 to TRBJ2-7; no clear D gene. The germline V gene has CDR1 GTSNPN and CDR2 SVGIG (reference sequence). Trimming removed 1 base from V and 2 bases from J, with 15 bases in between. The CDR3 extends over 15 amino acids. Here the CDR3 reads CAWSDLPTGTYEQYF. CDR3 nucleotides: TGTGCCTGGAGTGACCTCCCGACTGGAACCTACGAGCAGTACTTC.

The rearrangement joins TRBV11-3 to TRBJ2-7; TRBD2 is a possible D gene (5 bases). V was pared by 5 bases and J by 3 bases, with 11 bases between. The germline V gene has CDR1 SGHNT and CDR2 YENEEA. The CDR3 contains 13 residues. CDR3 in DNA: TGTGCCAGCAGCCTGGACGCGGGCTACGAGCAGTACTTC. This translates into CASSLDAGYEQYF.

The chain uses TRBV4-3 and TRBJ1-5; perhaps TRBD1 as D (5 bases). The length of the CDR3 is 14 residues. V was pared by 0 bases and J by 9 bases, with 12 bases between. Germline values: CDR1 LGHNA, CDR2 YSLEER. The CDR3 nucleotides read TGCGCCAGCAGCCAAGAAGCAATCGGGACGCCCCAGCATTTT. As protein: CASSQEAIGTPQHF.

The genes are TRBV29-1 and TRBJ2-1; D remains ambiguous. Germline V CDR1 and CDR2: SQVTM, ANQGSEA. V was trimmed by 6 bases and J by 5 bases, leaving 8 bases between them. This CDR3 has 11 amino acids. CDR3 DNA sequence: TGCAGCGTAGGAGAAGACAATGAGCAGTTCTTC. This sequence encodes CSVGEDNEQFF.

This clone came up once. The chain combines TRBV15 with TRBJ1-2, with D possibly TRBD1 on 5 matching bases. There are 13 residues in the CDR3. The V end was cut by 5 bases, the J end by 5 bases, with 12 bases between. Per the germline V gene, CDR1 is LNHNV and CDR2 is YYDKDF (reference sequence). The CDR3 sequence: CATSVGTGYGYTF. The CDR3 region has the DNA TGTGCCACCAGCGTCGGGACGGGATATGGCTACACCTTC.

The J gene is TRBJ2-1, the V gene TRBV11-3, with 10 nucleotides matching TRBD2. V shed 1 base, J shed 9 bases, and the junction held 6 bases outside the gene matches. The germline CDR1 and CDR2 sequences are SGHNT and YENEEA. This CDR3 has 15 residues. The CDR3 bases are TGTGCCAGCAGCTTAGGGCTAGCGGGGGTTGGTGAGCAGTTCTTC. It encodes CASSLGLAGVGEQFF.

As regards this clone: The sample has other DNA sequences that encode this CDR3 too. The J gene is TRBJ2-2, the V gene TRBV7-9; tentatively, D is TRBD1 or TRBD2 (5 bases each). Between the trimmed V and J ends, which lost 5 bases and 3 bases, there was a span of 10 bases. Per germline, CDR1 SEHNR and CDR2 FQNEAQ (reference sequence). The CDR3 totals 14 residues. The CDR3 reads CASSPGTDTGELFF. CDR3 DNA sequence: TGTGCCAGCAGCCCAGGGACGGACACCGGGGAGCTGTTTTTT.

This chain joins TRBV7-8 and TRBJ1-2; D uncertain. The CDR3 covers 14 residues. V was trimmed by 7 bases and J by 4 bases, leaving 16 bases between them. Looked up from germline, CDR1 is SGHVS and CDR2 is FQNEAQ. This CDR3 reads CASTKQRVPYGYTF. The CDR3 DNA follows: TGTGCCAGCACCAAGCAGAGGGTTCCCTATGGCTACACCTTC.

V and J are TRBV6-5 and TRBJ2-3, with TRBD1 matching 9 bases. V was clipped by 7 bases and J by 3 bases; unmatched bases: 5. Germline loops: CDR1 MNHEY, CDR2 SVGAGI. This CDR3 contains 14 residues. The CDR3 DNA follows: TGTGCCAGCACCAGGGACAGGGTAACAGATACGCAGTATTTT. It specifies CASTRDRVTDTQYF.

J is TRBJ2-3 and V is TRBV11-2; D is perhaps TRBD2 (5 bases). There are 13 residues in the CDR3. CDR1 is SGHAT, CDR2 FQNNGV, per germline. Trimming left V 1 base short and J 4 bases short, with 6 bases between. The CDR3 sequence is CASSLGGADTQYF. CDR3 nucleotide sequence: TGTGCCAGCAGCTTAGGGGGAGCAGATACGCAGTATTTT. Full variable domain (rest looked up from reference TRBV11-2 and TRBJ2-3): EAGVAQSPRYKIIEKRQSVAFWCNPISGHATLYWYQQILGQGPKLLIQFQNNGVVDDSQLPKDRFSAERLKGVDSTLKIQPAKLEDSAVYLCASSLGGADTQYFGPGTRLTVL.

The chain joins TRBV7-9 to TRBJ2-7; the D call may be TRBD1 or TRBD2 (5 bases each). The CDR3 runs 14 residues. CDR1 is SEHNR and CDR2 is FQNEAQ in the germline V gene (reference sequence). Trimming left V 0 bases short and J 6 bases short, with 12 bases between. The CDR3 here is CASSLALGATEQYF. CDR3 in DNA: TGTGCCAGCAGCTTAGCACTAGGGGCCACCGAGCAGTACTTC. Complete variable domain (other parts from reference TRBV7-9 and TRBJ2-7): DTGVSQNPRHKITKRGQNVTFRCDPISEHNRLYWYRQTLGQGPEFLTYFQNEAQLEKSRLLSDRFSAERPKGSFSTLEIQRTEQGDSAMYLCASSLALGATEQYFGPGTRLTVT.

This clone came up once. This chain connects TRBV10-3 to TRBJ1-1, with D possibly matching TRBD1 (5 bases). Deletions cut 4 bases from V and 5 bases from J, with 11 bases between. CDR1 is ENHRY, CDR2 SYGVKD, per germline. This CDR3 has 13 residues. CDR3 coding DNA: TGTGCCATCAGTGTCGGCCAGGGTACTGAAGCTTTCTTT. Translating gives CAISVGQGTEAFF.

This rearrangement joins TRBV20-1 to TRBJ2-5; unclear D gene. Trimming took 2 bases from V and 3 from J, leaving 1 base between them. Germline V gives CDR1 DFQATT, CDR2 SNEGSKA (reference sequence). CDR3 length: 10 residues. CDR3 loop: CSARKETQYF. The CDR3 DNA sequence: TGCAGTGCTAGAAAAGAGACCCAGTACTTC.

There are a few counts of this clone. The chain uses TRBV5-1 and TRBJ1-6; 7 nucleotides align to TRBD1. This CDR3 region has 17 residues. Germline V lookup: CDR1 SGHRS, CDR2 YFSETQ. J was trimmed by 14 bases and V by 0 bases; bases with no gene match: 17. This CDR3 is CASSLAGTEPHGGALHF. CDR3 DNA sequence: TGCGCCAGCAGCTTGGCTGGGACAGAACCCCACGGAGGGGCCCTCCACTTT.

The chain couples TRBV7-2 to TRBJ2-5, with 12 bases lining up with TRBD2. CDR3 length: 15 residues. Germline-derived CDR1 and CDR2 are SGHTA and FQGNSA. Trimming cost V 6 bases and J 3 bases; bases outside gene matches: 5. CDR3: CASSWRLAGEETQYF. CDR3 sequence (DNA): TGTGCCAGCAGTTGGCGACTAGCGGGGGAAGAGACCCAGTACTTC.

This clone occurred once. The rearrangement joins TRBV2 to TRBJ1-2, with 7 bases fitting TRBD1. CDR3 size: 13 residues. V gave up 8 bases and J gave up 4 bases; unmatched junction bases: 7. Germline V gene sequence: CDR1 SNHLY, CDR2 FYNNEI. As DNA, the CDR3 is TGTGCCAGCTCAACGACAGGGAGCTATGGCTACACCTTC. It specifies CASSTTGSYGYTF.

The CDR3 is CASLGVSNEQFF. The CDR3 nucleotides are TGTGCCAGCTTAGGGGTCAGCAATGAGCAGTTCTTC. The rearrangement joins TRBV7-9 to TRBJ2-1; possible D gene TRBD1, 5 bases. The V end lost 8 bases, the J end lost 6 bases, and 11 bases lay between the germline ends. The CDR3 is made up of 12 amino acids. CDR1 and CDR2 (germline): SEHNR, FQNEAQ (reference sequence).